This entry describes one T cell receptor (beta chain). Between the trimmed V and J ends, which lost 4 bases and 0 bases, there was a span of 10 bases. CDR3 size: 15 residues. Germline V lookup: CDR1 SNHLY, CDR2 FYNNEI. The data stem from a study of shared clonotypes between healthy human individuals. On the study more broadly: Each donor had three CD4 naive, three CD4 memory, two CD8 naive and one CD8 memory plate.

This was a deep-level run. Genomic DNA (from each subset) was split evenly across several immunoSEQ plates. Here immunoSEQ multiplex PCR was the method, and the copy in TCRdb shows in-frame clones only, minus some. The sample carries some 2,000,000 clones, approximately 94% recorded once. All the donors were Caucasian adults who lived in Nashville, Tennessee. The sequence came from a man aged 18 to 30 in good health. Input material: naive CD4+ T cells sorted from blood. Stated subset: CD45RA+ positively selected. V gene TRBV2 combines with J gene TRBJ2-1, with a tentative D call TRBD1 (5 bases). CDR3 protein: CASSARVGSYNEQFF. The CDR3 DNA reads TGTGCCAGCAGTGCCAGGGTTGGCTCCTACAATGAGCAGTTCTTC.